This T cell receptor (beta chain) derives from a study of prognosis after radiotherapy for stage I lung cancer. Across the study: In this cohort, every patient with non-small cell lung cancer was regarded as medically inoperable. No patient had concurrent therapy with stereotactic body radiotherapy. Study-wide results and caveats: The study found that unique TCR clone counts fell after stereotactic body radiation therapy, median around 9,500 versus 6,500. Following stereotactic body radiation therapy, patients who went on to develop distant metastases had lower Shannon entropy.

The CDR3 loop spans 16 amino acids. Germline-derived CDR1 and CDR2 are LGHDT and YNNKEL (reference sequence). The ends were cut back, 1 base at V and 2 bases at J, with 13 bases in the middle. This clonotype was detected many times. Its antigen is still unknown. It was by two-round multiplex PCR that TCR beta CDR3 was amplified from genomic DNA. During first-round PCR, primers specific to each TRBV and TRBJ gene were used. Via MiXCR, TCRdb re-called the multiplex PCR reads, giving one row per CDR3 protein. The table includes roughly 38,000 distinct CDR3 sequences, approximately 25% detected once. This clonotype was sampled from a donor over 45 with non-small cell lung cancer. This sequence joins TRBV3-1 and TRBJ2-3; perhaps TRBD2 as D (6 bases). The specimen comprised PBMCs, sampled before or after stereotactic body radiation therapy (not recorded which). The CDR3 region has the DNA TGTGCCAGCAGCCAAGCGATGAAGGGACTCACAGATACGCAGTATTTT. This encodes CASSQAMKGLTDTQYF.